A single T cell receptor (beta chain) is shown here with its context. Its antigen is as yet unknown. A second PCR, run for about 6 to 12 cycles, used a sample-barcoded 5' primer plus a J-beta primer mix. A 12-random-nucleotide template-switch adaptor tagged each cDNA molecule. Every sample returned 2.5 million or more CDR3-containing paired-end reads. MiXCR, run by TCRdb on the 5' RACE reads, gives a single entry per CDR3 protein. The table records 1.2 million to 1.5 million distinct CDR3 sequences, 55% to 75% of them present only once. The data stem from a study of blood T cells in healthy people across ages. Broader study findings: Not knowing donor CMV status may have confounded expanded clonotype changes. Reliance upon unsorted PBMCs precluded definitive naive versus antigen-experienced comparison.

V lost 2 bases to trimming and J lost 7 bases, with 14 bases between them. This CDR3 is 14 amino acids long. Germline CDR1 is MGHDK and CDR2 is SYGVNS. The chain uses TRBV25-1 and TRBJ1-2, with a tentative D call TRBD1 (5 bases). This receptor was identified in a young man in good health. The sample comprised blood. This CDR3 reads CASSEDNRMGGYTF. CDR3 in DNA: TGTGCCAGCAGTGAAGATAACAGGATGGGTGGCTACACCTTC.